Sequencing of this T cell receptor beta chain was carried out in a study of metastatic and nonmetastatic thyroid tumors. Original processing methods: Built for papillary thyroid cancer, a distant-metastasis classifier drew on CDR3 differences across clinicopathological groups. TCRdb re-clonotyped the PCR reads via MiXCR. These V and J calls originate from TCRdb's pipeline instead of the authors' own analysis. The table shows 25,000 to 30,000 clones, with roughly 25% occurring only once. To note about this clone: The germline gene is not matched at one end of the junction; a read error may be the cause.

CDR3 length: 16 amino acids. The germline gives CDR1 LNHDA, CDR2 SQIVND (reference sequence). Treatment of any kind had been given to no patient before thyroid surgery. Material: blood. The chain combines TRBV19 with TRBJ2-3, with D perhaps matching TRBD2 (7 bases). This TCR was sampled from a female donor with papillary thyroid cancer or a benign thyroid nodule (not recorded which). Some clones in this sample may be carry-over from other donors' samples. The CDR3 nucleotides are TGTGCCAGTAGTCTTCTAGCGGTGGGGGGCACAGATACTCAGTATTTT. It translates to CASSLLAVGGTDTQYF.